The 12 T cell receptor beta chains below were found in one sample sequenced in a study of spatial heterogeneity in lung cancer. A single record per CDR3 protein comes from TCRdb applying MiXCR to the 5' RACE reads. The sample includes tens of thousands of distinct CDR3 sequences, around 7% of them seen just once. Time point: sample taken at primary tumor resection. Unsorted whole RNA of tumor, nontumor lung or frozen PBMC was sequenced. The specimen was PBMCs, collected at surgery. Receptor source: a female donor with early-stage non-small cell lung cancer.

There are a few counts of this clonotype. The gene calls are TRBV6-6 and TRBJ2-1; no clear D. The ends were cut back, 2 bases at V and 4 bases at J, with 6 bases in the middle. Looked up from germline, CDR1 is MNHNY and CDR2 is SVGAGI (reference sequence). This CDR3 comprises 13 residues. The CDR3 DNA sequence: TGTGCCAGCAGTTACCTCGGGTACAATGAGCAGTTCTTC. Protein product: CASSYLGYNEQFF.

At least ten counts were recorded for this clonotype. The V and J genes are TRBV15 and TRBJ1-1; unclear D gene. This CDR3 has 16 amino acids. Germline lookup yields CDR1 LNHNV and CDR2 YYDKDF (reference sequence). The germline V and J ends were trimmed by 1 base and 4 bases, with 16 bases remaining between them. The CDR3 spells CATSRGVAREATEAFF. The CDR3 DNA sequence: TGTGCCACCAGCAGAGGAGTGGCGCGGGAAGCCACTGAAGCTTTCTTT. Together with reference TRBV15 and TRBJ1-1, the CDR3 gives the full variable domain: DAMVIQNPRYQVTQFGKPVTLSCSQTLNHNVMYWYQQKSSQAPKLLFHYYDKDFNNEADTPDNFQSRRPNTSFCFLDIRSPGLGDTAMYLCATSRGVAREATEAFFGQGTRLTVV.

This clonotype was counted ten times or more. V is TRBV19 and J is TRBJ2-5; maybe TRBD1 (5 bases). Germline V gene lookup returns CDR1 LNHDA and CDR2 SQIVND (reference sequence). With 8 bases removed from V and 5 bases from J, the gap between germline ends came to 12 bases. The CDR3 sequence is 12 residues long. CDR3 amino acids: CASGVGRETQYF. The CDR3 nucleotides are TGTGCCAGTGGTGTGGGGCGGGAGACCCAGTACTTC.

This clonotype was counted at least ten times. This rearrangement joins TRBV4-1 to TRBJ2-1; 8 positions match TRBD1. CDR1 is MGHRA, CDR2 YSYEKL, per germline. The CDR3 spans 14 residues. The V gene end was trimmed by 2 bases and the J gene end by 9 bases; junction bases not matched to a gene: 6. The CDR3 here is CASSQPRQGREQFF. The DNA for the CDR3 is TGCGCCAGCAGCCAACCGAGACAGGGGCGTGAGCAGTTCTTC.

This clonotype was seen repeatedly, ten times or more. The chain employs TRBV5-1 and TRBJ2-1; D is perhaps TRBD1 (6 bases). The CDR3 is 15 residues long. Per germline, CDR1 SGHRS and CDR2 YFSETQ. V was trimmed by 5 bases and J by 7 bases, leaving 19 bases between them. The CDR3 DNA is TGCGCCAGCAGAGCCGGATGGGGGCCGCGGAATGAGCAGTTCTTC. Its protein product is CASRAGWGPRNEQFF.

This clonotype was counted ten times or more. The chain has TRBV7-9 and TRBJ2-3; D is uncertain. Trimming took 7 bases from V and 0 from J, leaving 11 bases between them. The CDR3 is made up of 14 amino acids. CDR1 and CDR2 (germline): SEHNR, FQNEAQ (reference sequence). The CDR3 loop is CASTGNTSTDTQYF. In nucleotides, the CDR3 is TGTGCCAGCACTGGGAACACTAGCACAGATACGCAGTATTTT.

This clonotype was seen more than once but under ten times. The rearrangement joins TRBV6-5 to TRBJ2-2, with unresolved D. With 6 bases removed from V and 0 bases from J, the gap between germline ends came to 14 bases. The CDR3 is made up of 16 amino acids. Germline CDR1 MNHEY, CDR2 SVGAGI. The CDR3 protein is CASRHGPPSNTGELFF. CDR3 nucleotides: TGTGCCAGCAGGCACGGGCCGCCGTCGAACACCGGGGAGCTGTTTTTT.

At least ten counts were recorded for this clonotype. The gene calls are TRBV9 and TRBJ2-3; tentative D call: TRBD1 (5 bases). There are 17 residues in the CDR3. CDR1 and CDR2 from the germline V gene are SGDLS and YYNGEE. Deletions cut 4 bases from V and 1 base from J, with 19 bases between. The CDR3 loop is CASSQTPFTTGTDTQYF. As DNA, the CDR3 is TGTGCCAGCAGCCAGACTCCTTTTACGACAGGCACAGATACGCAGTATTTT.

The genes are TRBV7-9 and TRBJ1-5; maybe TRBD1 (6 bases). Germline-derived CDR1 and CDR2 are SEHNR and FQNEAQ (reference sequence). Trimming left V 1 base short and J 1 base short, with 11 bases between. The CDR3 is 16 amino acids. Written as DNA, the CDR3 is TGTGCCAGCAGCTTAGGATCCCAGGGGAGCAATCAGCCCCAGCATTTT. It translates to CASSLGSQGSNQPQHF. The full variable domain, rest sourced from reference TRBV7-9 and TRBJ1-5, is DTGVSQNPRHKITKRGQNVTFRCDPISEHNRLYWYRQTLGQGPEFLTYFQNEAQLEKSRLLSDRFSAERPKGSFSTLEIQRTEQGDSAMYLCASSLGSQGSNQPQHFGDGTRLSIL.

This clonotype was seen a few times. The chain carries TRBV18 and TRBJ2-7; unclear D gene. V shed 2 bases and J shed 1 base, with 9 bases lying between them. The CDR3 runs 14 residues. Germline V lookup: CDR1 KGHSH, CDR2 LQKENI. Here the CDR3 DNA reads TGTGCCAGCTCACCATTGCCCACTTCCTACGAGCAGTACTTC. Translation: CASSPLPTSYEQYF.

Many counts were recorded for this clonotype. The genes are TRBV29-1 and TRBJ1-1; 8 nucleotides agree with TRBD1. Germline trimming cut 5 bases from V and 3 bases from J; bases unmatched to any gene: 2. The CDR3 covers 12 residues. In germline, CDR1 is SQVTM, CDR2 ANQGSEA. CDR3 residues: CSVQDRDTEAFF. DNA for the CDR3: TGCAGCGTTCAGGACAGGGACACTGAAGCTTTCTTT.

At least ten counts were recorded for this clonotype. This chain links TRBV28 with TRBJ2-7, with a tentative D call TRBD1 (5 bases). Germline values: CDR1 MDHEN, CDR2 SYDVKM. The V and J ends lost 8 bases and 4 bases respectively, with 18 bases between them. The CDR3 has 14 residues. The DNA of the CDR3 is TGTGCCAGCGTATTAGGTGCAGGGCGGTACGAGCAGTACTTC. It is translated as CASVLGAGRYEQYF.